This T cell receptor (beta chain) comes out of a study of blood T cell repertoires in COVID-19. In the study overall: Some COVID-19 samples were acute and others convalescent; all came from the United States, Italy and Spain.

The CDR3 contains 15 residues. The germline CDR1 and CDR2 sequences are PRHDT and FYEKMQ (reference sequence). Trimming shortened V by 6 bases and J by 5 bases, and 16 bases separated the two germline ends. As originally analysed: Reference gene primers were amplified, and this amplification served to estimate nucleated cell counts. Sequencing was performed with immunoSEQ multiplex PCR; in TCRdb, only in-frame clones are kept and a portion is missing. The V and J calls and the clone size are those of that table, but D and trimming were determined from the DNA. The table lists more than 200,000 clones, approximately 90% of them singletons.

This chain connects TRBV13 to TRBJ2-2, with D possibly matching TRBD2 (6 bases). This receptor was obtained from a woman in her twenties or thirties with acute COVID-19. Source material: PBMCs or T cells enriched from blood (not recorded which). CDR3 sequence: CASRFWGVQTGELFF. The CDR3 DNA follows: TGTGCCAGCAGGTTCTGGGGGGTCCAGACCGGGGAGCTGTTTTTT.